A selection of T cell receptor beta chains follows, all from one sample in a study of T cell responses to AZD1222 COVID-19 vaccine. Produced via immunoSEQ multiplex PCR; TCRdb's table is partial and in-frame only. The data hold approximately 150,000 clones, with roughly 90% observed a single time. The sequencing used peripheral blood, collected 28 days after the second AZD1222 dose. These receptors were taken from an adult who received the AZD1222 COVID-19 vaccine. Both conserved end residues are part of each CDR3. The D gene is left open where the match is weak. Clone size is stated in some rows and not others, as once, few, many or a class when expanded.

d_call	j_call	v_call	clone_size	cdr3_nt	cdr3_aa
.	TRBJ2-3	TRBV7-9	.	TGTGCCAGCAGCCTCCGGGGCCCTAGCACAGATACGCAGTATTTT	CASSLRGPSTDTQYF
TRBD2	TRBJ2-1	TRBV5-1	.	TGCGCCAGCAGCTTGGCAATAGCGGGAGCCGCAAATGAGCAGTTCTTC	CASSLAIAGAANEQFF
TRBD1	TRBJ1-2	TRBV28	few	TGTGCCAGCAGTTTTACTGGGACAGGGGTAGGTATTTGGGGCTACACCTTC	CASSFTGTGVGIWGYTF
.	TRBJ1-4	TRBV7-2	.	TGTGCCAGCAGCTTCGGATGGCCAACTAATGAAAAACTGTTTTTT	CASSFGWPTNEKLFF
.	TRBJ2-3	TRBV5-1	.	TGCGCCAGCAGCTTGGCCGCGGCAGATACGCAGTATTTT	CASSLAAADTQYF
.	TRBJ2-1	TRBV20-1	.	TGCAGTGCCTGGGACTTCAATGAGCAGTTCTTC	CSAWDFNEQFF
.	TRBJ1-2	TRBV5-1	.	TGCGCCAGCAGCTTGGCAACAGGGTCTCTGGATGGCTACACCTTC	CASSLATGSLDGYTF
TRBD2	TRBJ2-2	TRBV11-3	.	TGTGCCAGCAGCTTAGGGCGGCTAGCGGGAGCGAACACCGGGGAGCTGTTTTTT	CASSLGRLAGANTGELFF
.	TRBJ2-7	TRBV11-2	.	TGTGCCAGCAGCCCCTCCATAAGCTCCTACGAGCAGTACTTC	CASSPSISSYEQYF
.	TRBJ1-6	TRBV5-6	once	TGTGCCAGCAGCTTTGCCTTGGAGGGGAATTCACCCCTCCACTTT	CASSFALEGNSPLHF
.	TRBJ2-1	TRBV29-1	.	TGCAGCGTGGTGGTCTATGGCAATGAGCAGTTCTTC	CSVVVYGNEQFF
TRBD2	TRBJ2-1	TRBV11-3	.	TGTGCCAGCAGACCAACTAGCGGGAGGTTGGATGAGCAGTTCTTC	CASRPTSGRLDEQFF
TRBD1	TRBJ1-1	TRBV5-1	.	TGCGCCAGCAAACAGGGGGAGGACACTGAAGCTTTCTTT	CASKQGEDTEAFF
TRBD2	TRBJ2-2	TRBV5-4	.	TGTGCCAGCAGCGGCGGGACTAGCGAGACCGGGGAGCTGTTTTTT	CASSGGTSETGELFF
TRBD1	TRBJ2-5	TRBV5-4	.	TGTGCCAGCAGCTTTCCAGGGGGCGCCGGTCAAGAGACCCAGTACTTC	CASSFPGGAGQETQYF
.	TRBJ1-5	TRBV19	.	TGTGCCAGTAGCACAACAGGGACTCAGCCCCAGCATTTT	CASSTTGTQPQHF
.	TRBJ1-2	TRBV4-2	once	TGTGCCAGCAGCCAAGTCCAGAACTATGGCTACACCTTC	CASSQVQNYGYTF
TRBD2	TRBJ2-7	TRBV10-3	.	TGTGCCATCAGAGAGCGGGAGGTAACAGGCGAGCAGTACTTC	CAIREREVTGEQYF
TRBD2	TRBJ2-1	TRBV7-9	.	TGTGCCAGCAGTGAGGGACTAGTATCAAATGAGCAGTTCTTC	CASSEGLVSNEQFF
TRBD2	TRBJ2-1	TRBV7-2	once	TGTGCCAGCAGCCCTCGACTAGCGGTCAGGAGGGGAGAGCAGTTCTTC	CASSPRLAVRRGEQFF
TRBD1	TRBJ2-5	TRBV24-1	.	TGTGCCACCAGTGATACACAGGGGTTTGTCGAGACCCAGTACTTC	CATSDTQGFVETQYF
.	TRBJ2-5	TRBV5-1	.	TGCGCCAGCAGATTAGGGGTGGGGGAGACCCAGTACTTC	CASRLGVGETQYF
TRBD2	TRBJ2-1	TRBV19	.	TGTGCCAGTACCCCGAGCGGGAGTAGCTACAATGAGCAGTTCTTC	CASTPSGSSYNEQFF
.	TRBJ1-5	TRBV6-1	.	TGTGCCAGCAGTGGCCTCATCCGAAGCAGGTTCCAGCCCCAGCATTTT	CASSGLIRSRFQPQHF
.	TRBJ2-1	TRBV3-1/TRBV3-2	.	TGTGCCAGCAGCCAAGTCGCGTCCCATGAGCAGTTCTTC	CASSQVASHEQFF
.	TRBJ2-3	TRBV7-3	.	TGTGCCAGCAGCTTTAGCGCAGGAGGTCGCGATACGCAGTATTTT	CASSFSAGGRDTQYF
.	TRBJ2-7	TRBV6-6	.	TGTGCCAGCAGTTACTCTGTCAGGGTCAACTCCTACGAGCAGTACTTC	CASSYSVRVNSYEQYF
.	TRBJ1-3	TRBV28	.	TGTGCCAGCACGCGGGGGGTGTTGGGAAACACCATATATTTT	CASTRGVLGNTIYF
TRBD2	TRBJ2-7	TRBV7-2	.	TGTGCCAGCAGCTTAGCGAAGCGGGAGATCCCCTACGAGCAGTACTTC	CASSLAKREIPYEQYF
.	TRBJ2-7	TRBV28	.	TGTGCCAGCAGTTTAGGACAGACCTACGAGCAGTACTTC	CASSLGQTYEQYF
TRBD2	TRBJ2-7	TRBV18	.	TGTGCCAGCTCACCCCGGACTAGCACGTACTACGAGCAGTACTTC	CASSPRTSTYYEQYF
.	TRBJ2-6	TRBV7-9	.	TGTGCCAGCAGCCCAAGGTCAGGCTTGAATAGCTCTGGGGCCAACGTCCTGACTTTC	CASSPRSGLNSSGANVLTF
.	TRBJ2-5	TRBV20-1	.	TGCAGTGCTCGTCAATTGGAGACCCAGTACTTC	CSARQLETQYF
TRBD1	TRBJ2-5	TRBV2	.	TGTGCCAGCAGTGAAGCGGGGACAGGGTGGGAGACCCAGTACTTC	CASSEAGTGWETQYF
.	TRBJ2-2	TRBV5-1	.	TGCGCCAGCAGCTTTGCGGGACTCAACACCGGGGAGCTGTTTTTT	CASSFAGLNTGELFF
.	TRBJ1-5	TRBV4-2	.	TGTGCCAGCAGCCAAGAGCGCTATAGCAATCAGCCCCAGCATTTT	CASSQERYSNQPQHF
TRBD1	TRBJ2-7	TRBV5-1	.	TGCGCCAGCAGCTTCGGGACAGGTGACCTCGAGCAGTACTTC	CASSFGTGDLEQYF
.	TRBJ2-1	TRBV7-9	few	TGTGCCAGCAGCTTCTGGGACAACTACAATGAGCAGTTCTTC	CASSFWDNYNEQFF
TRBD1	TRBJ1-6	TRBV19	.	TGTGCCAGTAGTATGATACAGGGGAACAATTCACCCCTCCACTTT	CASSMIQGNNSPLHF
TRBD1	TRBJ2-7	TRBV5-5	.	TGTGCCAGCAGCTTTCGGGACAGGGTTTCGTCCTACGAGCAGTACTTC	CASSFRDRVSSYEQYF